This is a list of T cell receptor beta chains from one sample in a study of blood T cell repertoires in COVID-19. Measured with immunoSEQ multiplex PCR; TCRdb has only the in-frame clones, and not every one. The sample consists of under 250,000 clones, roughly 86% of them appearing once. The sample consisted of peripheral blood. These receptors originate from a woman older than 75 with COVID-19, enrolled during active disease. Both conserved end residues are part of each CDR3. Fields, in order: V gene, CDR3 protein.

>TRBV5-1
CASRRAYNEQFF
>TRBV18
CASSPQGQGETQYF
>TRBV5-1
CASSLDPFLGYTF
>TRBV6-1
CASSEALSMREKLFF
>TRBV7-2
CASSLVAINTEAFF
>TRBV3-1/TRBV3-2
CASSPRQGGTIYF
>TRBV5-1
CASSEGQGAKYHGYTF
>TRBV5-1
CASSLAGTAGYTF
>TRBV5-1
CASSSVPGNTEAFF
>TRBV19
CASSTLGSGANVLTF
>TRBV6-5
CASSHPGSTEAFF
>TRBV18
CASSPPGGASNQPQHF
>TRBV15
CATSRLGALQETQYF
>TRBV3-1/TRBV3-2
CASSPRGGGDEKLFF
>TRBV27
CASSFGDRVNTEAFF
>TRBV3-1/TRBV3-2
CASSLGTGVGDTQYF